The 8 T cell receptor beta chains below were found in one sample sequenced in a study of CD8 T cells in Susac syndrome. A quantity of about 0.45 to 1 ug RNA underwent reverse transcription using random hexamers. TCRdb itself ran the immunoSEQ multiplex PCR reads through MiXCR, one entry per CDR3 protein. The sample lists under 150,000 distinct CDR3 sequences, 91% occurring once. The sample consisted of CD8+ T cells from PBMCs. All receptors derive from a human donor with multiple sclerosis.

This clonotype is a singleton in its sample. This chain uses TRBV13 with TRBJ1-1, with unresolved D. Germline lookup yields CDR1 PRHDT and CDR2 FYEKMQ (reference sequence). V lost 4 bases and J lost 3, with 9 bases in between. The CDR3 consists of 13 residues. As DNA, the CDR3 is TGTGCCAGCAGCTCATCTCTTGACACTGAAGCTTTCTTT. Amino acid sequence: CASSSSLDTEAFF.

The rearrangement uses TRBV12-3 or TRBV12-4 and TRBJ1-1, with D perhaps matching TRBD1 (6 bases). The CDR3 covers 12 residues. The germline V and J ends were trimmed by 3 bases and 11 bases, with 13 bases remaining between them. CDR3 sequence: CASSLDSGDAFF. CDR3 coding DNA: TGTGCCAGCAGTTTGGACTCAGGGGATGCTTTCTTT.

As DNA, the CDR3 is TGTGCCAGCAGTGAAAGGGGGGGAGGAGAGACCCAGTACTTC. It codes for CASSERGGGETQYF. The gene calls are TRBV2 and TRBJ2-5; D may be TRBD2 (7 bases). CDR1 and CDR2 from the germline V gene are SNHLY and FYNNEI. CDR3 length: 14 residues. Trimming took 2 bases from V and 4 from J, leaving 11 bases between them.

The chain links TRBV20-1 to TRBJ2-4, with D unclear. The CDR3 consists of 12 residues. Trimming shortened V by 6 bases and J by 2 bases, and 8 bases separated the two germline ends. Germline CDR1 and CDR2: DFQATT and SNEGSKA (reference sequence). Here the CDR3 reads CSAPRSKNIQYF. The CDR3, as DNA: TGCAGTGCCCCTCGGTCCAAAAACATTCAGTACTTC.

The chain has TRBV28 and TRBJ2-1; 8 nucleotides line up with TRBD1. This CDR3 region has 14 residues. The germline gives CDR1 MDHEN, CDR2 SYDVKM. V lost 6 bases and J lost 5; bases outside the gene matches: 6. Written as DNA, the CDR3 is TGTGCCAGCAGCTTGGGACAGGCAGACAATGAGCAGTTCTTC. Translated: CASSLGQADNEQFF.

The J gene is TRBJ2-3, the V gene TRBV7-8, with D perhaps TRBD1 or TRBD2 (5 bases each). CDR3 length: 14 residues. The germline V gene encodes CDR1 SGHVS and CDR2 FQNEAQ. Trimming took 5 bases from V and 4 from J, leaving 13 bases between them. Written as DNA, the CDR3 is TGTGCCAGCAGCCTTGAAGGGACCGCAGATACGCAGTATTTT. This gives the protein CASSLEGTADTQYF. The full variable domain, its missing parts supplied by reference TRBV7-8 and TRBJ2-3, is GAGVSQSPRYKVAKRGQDVALRCDPISGHVSLFWYQQALGQGPEFLTYFQNEAQLDKSGLPSDRFFAERPEGSVSTLKIQRTQQEDSAVYLCASSLEGTADTQYFGPGTRLTVL.

The chain employs TRBV29-1 and TRBJ2-1; D unresolved. The CDR3 loop spans 10 amino acids. V was clipped by 4 bases and J by 9 bases, with 7 bases between them. Germline V gene sequence: CDR1 SQVTM, CDR2 ANQGSEA. The CDR3 region is CSVVGFEQFF. CDR3 coding DNA: TGCAGCGTTGTTGGTTTTGAGCAGTTCTTC.

This chain joins TRBV5-6 and TRBJ1-1; 11 bases agree with TRBD1. From germline, CDR1 is SGHDT and CDR2 YYEEEE. V lost 6 bases, J lost 0 bases, and 4 bases stayed unmatched. The CDR3 is made up of 15 amino acids. CDR3 in amino acids: CASTGQGALNTEAFF. CDR3 DNA sequence: TGTGCCAGCACCGGACAGGGGGCCCTGAACACTGAAGCTTTCTTT.